Sequencing of this TCR beta chain was carried out in a study of shared clonotypes between healthy human individuals. Overall study results and limits: A limitation of the genetic and exposure-history diversity represented arose from few donors. Compared with memory subsets, naive subsets generally had larger estimated richness. Among donors, sharing of clonotypes was expected to be affected by sequencing depth.

Within Nashville, Tennessee resided all donors, each a Caucasian adult. On this clone itself: Antigen specificity is unknown.

This CDR3 has 16 amino acids. The germline CDR1 and CDR2 sequences are MNHNS and SASEGT. Trimming left V 3 bases short and J 0 bases short, with 9 bases between. The assay was immunoSEQ multiplex PCR, and TCRdb's table has in-frame clones only and misses some. Of under 2.5 million clones detected, 80% to 95% appear once; the ten largest clones hold about 0.36%. The sequenced sample consisted of naive CD4+ T cells from PBMCs. Subset: CD45RA+ positively selected. The clonotype comes from a man aged 18 to 35 in good health. Some clones in this sample may be carry-over from other donors' samples. The chain links TRBV6-1 to TRBJ2-6; no clear D. The CDR3 DNA reads as TGTGCCAGCAGTGATCAGAAGACCTCTGGGGCCAACGTCCTGACTTTC. It yields the protein CASSDQKTSGANVLTF.